There are many counts of the clone carrying this T cell receptor (beta chain). Each CDR3 protein gets one entry after TCRdb re-called the 5' RACE reads with MiXCR. The sample records just under 600,000 distinct CDR3 sequences, less than 15% being singletons. Germline CDR1 LNHDA, CDR2 SQIVND (reference sequence). The CDR3 extends over 17 amino acids. The V gene lost 3 bases and the J gene lost 5 bases, with 20 bases spanning the gap. These data belong to a study of T cells after yellow fever vaccination. Sample: PBMCs, taken on the day of the yellow fever booster vaccination. V usage is TRBV19 and J usage is TRBJ1-5, with D possibly matching TRBD1 (6 bases). The TCR comes from a man younger than 40 who received the YFV17D yellow fever vaccine. CDR3 sequence reads: CASSIFVPIKGDQPQHF. For the CDR3, the DNA is TGTGCCAGTAGTATTTTCGTCCCAATTAAGGGGGATCAGCCCCAGCATTTT.